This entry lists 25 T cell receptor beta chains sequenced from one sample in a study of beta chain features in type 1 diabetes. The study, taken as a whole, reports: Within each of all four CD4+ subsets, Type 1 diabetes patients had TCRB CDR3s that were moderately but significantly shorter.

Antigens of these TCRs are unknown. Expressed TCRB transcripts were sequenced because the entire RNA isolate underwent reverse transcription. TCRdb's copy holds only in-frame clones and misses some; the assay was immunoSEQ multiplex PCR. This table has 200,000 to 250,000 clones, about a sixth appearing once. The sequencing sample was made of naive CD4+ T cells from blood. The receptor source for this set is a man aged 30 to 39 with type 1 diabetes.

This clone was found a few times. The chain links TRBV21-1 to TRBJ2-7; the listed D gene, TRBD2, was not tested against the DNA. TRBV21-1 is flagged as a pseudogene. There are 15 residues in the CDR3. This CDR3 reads CASSSFGGRSYEQYF. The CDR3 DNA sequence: TGTGCCAGCAGCAGCTTCGGCGGGAGAAGCTACGAGCAGTACTTC.

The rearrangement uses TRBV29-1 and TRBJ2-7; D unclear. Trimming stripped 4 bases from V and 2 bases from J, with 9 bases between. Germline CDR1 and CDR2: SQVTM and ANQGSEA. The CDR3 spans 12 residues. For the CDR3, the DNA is TGCAGCGTTGTCCGGAGTCCCTACGAGCAGTACTTC. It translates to CSVVRSPYEQYF.

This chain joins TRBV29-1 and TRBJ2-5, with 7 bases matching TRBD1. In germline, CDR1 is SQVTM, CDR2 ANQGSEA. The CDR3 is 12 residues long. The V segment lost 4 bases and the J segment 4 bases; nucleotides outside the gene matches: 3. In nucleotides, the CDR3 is TGCAGCGTTGTCAGGGGGAGAGAGACCCAGTACTTC. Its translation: CSVVRGRETQYF.

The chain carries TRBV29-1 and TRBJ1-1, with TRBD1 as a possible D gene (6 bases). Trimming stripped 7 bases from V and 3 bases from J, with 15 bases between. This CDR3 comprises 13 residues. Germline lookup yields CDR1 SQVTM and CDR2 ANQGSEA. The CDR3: CSGTTGRDTEAFF. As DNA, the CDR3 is TGCAGCGGTACGACAGGACGCGACACTGAAGCTTTCTTT. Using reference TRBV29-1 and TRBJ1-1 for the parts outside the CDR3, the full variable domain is SAVISQKPSRDICQRGTSLTIQCQVDSQVTMMFWYRQQPGQSLTLIATANQGSEATYESGFVIDKFPISRPNLTFSTLTVSNMSPEDSSIYLCSGTTGRDTEAFFGQGTRLTVV.

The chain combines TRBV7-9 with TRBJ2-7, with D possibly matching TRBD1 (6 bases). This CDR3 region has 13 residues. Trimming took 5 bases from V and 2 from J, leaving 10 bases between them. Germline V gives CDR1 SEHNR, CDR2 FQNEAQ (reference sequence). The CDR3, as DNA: TGTGCCAGCAGCCGACAGGATCCCTACGAGCAGTACTTC. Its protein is CASSRQDPYEQYF.

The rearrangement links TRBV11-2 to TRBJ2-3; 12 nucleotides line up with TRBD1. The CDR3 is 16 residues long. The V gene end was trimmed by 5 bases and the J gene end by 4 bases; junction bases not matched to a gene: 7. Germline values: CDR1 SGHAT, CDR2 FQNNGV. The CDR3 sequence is CASSHPGQGAPDTQYF. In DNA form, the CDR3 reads TGTGCCAGCAGCCACCCGGGACAGGGGGCTCCAGATACGCAGTATTTT.

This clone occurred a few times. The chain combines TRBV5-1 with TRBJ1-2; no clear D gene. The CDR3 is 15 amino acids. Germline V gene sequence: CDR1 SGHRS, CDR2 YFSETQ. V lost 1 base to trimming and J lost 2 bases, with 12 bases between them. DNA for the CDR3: TGCGCCAGCAGCTTGCGAGTCGCAGGAAACTATGGCTACACCTTC. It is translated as CASSLRVAGNYGYTF.

The CDR3 DNA follows: TGTGCCAGCAGCACTGCGGGACGCCCCCAAGAGACCCAGTACTTC. As protein: CASSTAGRPQETQYF. This chain uses TRBV7-2 with TRBJ2-5, with a weak D call TRBD2 (6 bases). This CDR3 spans 15 amino acids. Germline loops: CDR1 SGHTA, CDR2 FQGNSA. Trimming took 5 bases from V and 1 from J, leaving 14 bases between them.

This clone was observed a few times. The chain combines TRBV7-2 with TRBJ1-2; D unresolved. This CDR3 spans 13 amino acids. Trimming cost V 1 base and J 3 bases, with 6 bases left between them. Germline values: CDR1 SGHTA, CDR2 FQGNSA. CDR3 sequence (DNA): TGTGCCAGCAGCTTAGGGCAGGACTATGGCTACACCTTC. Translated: CASSLGQDYGYTF. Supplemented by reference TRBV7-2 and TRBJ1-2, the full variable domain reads GAGVSQSPSNKVTEKGKDVELRCDPISGHTALYWYRQSLGQGLEFLIYFQGNSAPDKSGLPSDRFSAERTGGSVSTLTIQRTQQEDSAVYLCASSLGQDYGYTFGSGTRLTVV.

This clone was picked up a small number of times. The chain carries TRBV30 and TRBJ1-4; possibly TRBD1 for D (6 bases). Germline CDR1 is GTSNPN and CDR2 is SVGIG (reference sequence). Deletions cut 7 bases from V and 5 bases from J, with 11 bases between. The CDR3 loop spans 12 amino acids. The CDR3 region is CASDRPNEKLFF. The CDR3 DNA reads TGTGCCTCCGACAGGCCCAATGAAAAACTGTTTTTT.

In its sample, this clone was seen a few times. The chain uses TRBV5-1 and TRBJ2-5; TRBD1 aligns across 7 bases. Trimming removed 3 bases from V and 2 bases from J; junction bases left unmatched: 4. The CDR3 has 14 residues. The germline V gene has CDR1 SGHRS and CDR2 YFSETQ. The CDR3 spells CASSSVGQQETQYF. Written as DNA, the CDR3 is TGCGCCAGCAGCTCGGTGGGACAGCAAGAGACCCAGTACTTC.

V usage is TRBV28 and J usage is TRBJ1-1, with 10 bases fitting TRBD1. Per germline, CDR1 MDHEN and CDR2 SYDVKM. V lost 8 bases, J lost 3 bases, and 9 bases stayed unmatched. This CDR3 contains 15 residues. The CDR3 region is CASGILDRGDTEAFF. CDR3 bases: TGTGCCAGCGGGATTCTGGACAGGGGGGACACTGAAGCTTTCTTT.

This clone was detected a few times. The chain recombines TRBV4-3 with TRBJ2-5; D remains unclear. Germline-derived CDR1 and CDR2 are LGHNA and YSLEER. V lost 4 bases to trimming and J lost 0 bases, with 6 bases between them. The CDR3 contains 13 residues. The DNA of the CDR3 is TGCGCCAGCAGCCGTGAACACCAAGAGACCCAGTACTTC. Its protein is CASSREHQETQYF.

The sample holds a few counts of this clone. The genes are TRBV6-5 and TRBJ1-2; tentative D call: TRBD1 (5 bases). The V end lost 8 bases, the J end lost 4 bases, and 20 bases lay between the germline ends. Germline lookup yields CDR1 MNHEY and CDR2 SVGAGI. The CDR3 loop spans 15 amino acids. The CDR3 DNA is TGTGCCAGCTTTTCGGGACGACCTGAGATCTATGGCTACACCTTC. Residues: CASFSGRPEIYGYTF.

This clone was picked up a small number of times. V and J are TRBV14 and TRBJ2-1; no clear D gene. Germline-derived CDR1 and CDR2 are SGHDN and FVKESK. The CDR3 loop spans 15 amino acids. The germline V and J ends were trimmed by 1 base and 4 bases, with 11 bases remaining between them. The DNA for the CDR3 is TGTGCCAGCAGCCAAGCCAAGGGCAGGTACAATGAGCAGTTCTTC. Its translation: CASSQAKGRYNEQFF. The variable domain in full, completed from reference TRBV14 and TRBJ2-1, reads EAGVTQFPSHSVIEKGQTVTLRCDPISGHDNLYWYRRVMGKEIKFLLHFVKESKQDESGMPNNRFLAERTGGTYSTLKVQPAELEDSGVYFCASSQAKGRYNEQFFGPGTRLTVL.

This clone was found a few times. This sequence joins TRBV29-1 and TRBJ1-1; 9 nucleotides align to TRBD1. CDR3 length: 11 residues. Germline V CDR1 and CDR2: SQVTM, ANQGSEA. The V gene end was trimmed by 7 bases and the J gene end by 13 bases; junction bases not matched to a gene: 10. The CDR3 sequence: CSGSTGGEGFF. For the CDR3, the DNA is TGCAGCGGCTCGACAGGGGGTGAGGGTTTCTTT.

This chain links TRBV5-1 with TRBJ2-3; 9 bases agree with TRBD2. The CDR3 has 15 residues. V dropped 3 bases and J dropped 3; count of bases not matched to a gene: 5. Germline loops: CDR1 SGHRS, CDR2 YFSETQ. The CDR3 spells CASSWASGETDTQYF. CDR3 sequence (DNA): TGCGCCAGCAGCTGGGCTAGCGGGGAAACAGATACGCAGTATTTT.

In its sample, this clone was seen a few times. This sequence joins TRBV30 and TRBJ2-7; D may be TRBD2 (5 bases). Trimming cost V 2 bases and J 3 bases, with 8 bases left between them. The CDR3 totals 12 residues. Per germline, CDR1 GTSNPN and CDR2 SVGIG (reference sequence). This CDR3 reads CAWSRDFYEQYF. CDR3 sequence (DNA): TGTGCCTGGAGTCGGGATTTCTACGAGCAGTACTTC.

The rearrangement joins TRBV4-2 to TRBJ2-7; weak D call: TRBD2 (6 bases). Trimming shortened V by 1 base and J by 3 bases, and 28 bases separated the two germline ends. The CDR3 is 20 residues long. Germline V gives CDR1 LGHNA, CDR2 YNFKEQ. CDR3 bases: TGTGCCAGCAGCCAAGTTGATATAACAATGACTAGAAGGATCTTCTACGAGCAGTACTTC. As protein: CASSQVDITMTRRIFYEQYF.

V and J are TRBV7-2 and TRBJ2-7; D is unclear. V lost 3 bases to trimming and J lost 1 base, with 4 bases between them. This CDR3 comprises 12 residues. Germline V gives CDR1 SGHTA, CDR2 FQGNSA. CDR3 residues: CASSFRSYEQYF. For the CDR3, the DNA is TGTGCCAGCAGCTTCCGTTCCTACGAGCAGTACTTC.

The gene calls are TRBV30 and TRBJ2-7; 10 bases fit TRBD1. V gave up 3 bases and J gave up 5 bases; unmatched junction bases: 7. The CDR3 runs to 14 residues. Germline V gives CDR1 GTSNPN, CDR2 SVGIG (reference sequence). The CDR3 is CAWSRDRGVHEQYF. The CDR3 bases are TGTGCCTGGAGCAGGGACAGGGGCGTCCACGAGCAGTACTTC.

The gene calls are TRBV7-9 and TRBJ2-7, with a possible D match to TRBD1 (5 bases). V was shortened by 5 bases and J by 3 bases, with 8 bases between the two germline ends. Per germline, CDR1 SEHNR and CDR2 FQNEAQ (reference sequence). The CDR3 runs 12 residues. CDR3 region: CASSIDSYEQYF. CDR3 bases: TGTGCCAGCAGCATCGACAGCTACGAGCAGTACTTC.

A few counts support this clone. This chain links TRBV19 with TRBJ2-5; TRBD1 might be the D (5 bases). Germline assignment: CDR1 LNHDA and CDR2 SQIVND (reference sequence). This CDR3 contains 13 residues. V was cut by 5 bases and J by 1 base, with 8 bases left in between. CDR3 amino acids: CASSWQGQETQYF. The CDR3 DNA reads TGTGCCAGTAGTTGGCAGGGCCAAGAGACCCAGTACTTC.

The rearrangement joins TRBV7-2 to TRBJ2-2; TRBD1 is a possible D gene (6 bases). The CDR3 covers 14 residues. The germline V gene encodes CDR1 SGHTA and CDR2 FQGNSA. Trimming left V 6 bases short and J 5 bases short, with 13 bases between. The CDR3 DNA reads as TGTGCCAGCAGTCACACAGGGAAAACCGGGGAGCTGTTTTTT. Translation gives CASSHTGKTGELFF.

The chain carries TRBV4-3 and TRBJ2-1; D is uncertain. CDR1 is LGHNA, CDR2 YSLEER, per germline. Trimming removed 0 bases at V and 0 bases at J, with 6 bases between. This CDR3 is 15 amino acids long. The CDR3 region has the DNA TGCGCCAGCAGCCAAGACCAAAGCTCCTACAATGAGCAGTTCTTC. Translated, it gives CASSQDQSSYNEQFF.